This entry features one T cell receptor (beta chain) sequence. Its antigen specificity is not known. Base qualities are missing; no much larger clone stands one base away. Using the deep immunoSEQ assay, TCR CDR3 regions were amplified from genomic DNA by multiplex PCR. Genomic DNA extracted from each cell subset was distributed evenly over all wells of several immunoSEQ 96-well plates, and each plate served as one replicate. For sorted subsets, roughly 0.2 ug genomic DNA, equal to 30,000 or so T cell genomes, was loaded into each replicate PCR. The purified libraries were quantified using a Qubit 3.0 fluorometer, sized with a Bioanalyzer 2100, and then quantified again using the KAPA Library Quantification kit. Every immunoSEQ 96-well plate was sequenced on a separate single-read 150-cycle Illumina NextSeq 550 flow cell. For the original study's pipeline: The immunoSEQ output contained only junctional sequences without quality scores, so filtering could not match that applied to full-length reads. To assign V/J genes and CDR3, sequences were annotated against IMGT germline references using PyIR, a Python wrapper for IgBLAST v1.9. Reads were filtered out if the reads had weak V/J assignments (E-value above 1e-6), no CDR3, stop codons, out-of-frame junctions, or ambiguous translated residues. V3J clonotypes were defined by identical inferred V gene, J gene, and CDR3 amino acid sequence. Percentage overlap between repertoires was computed as shared unique clonotypes divided by the size of the smaller repertoire. RTK rarefaction, the Chao1 estimator, and Recon v2.1 estimates of unobserved clonotypes were used to assess repertoire richness. Generation probabilities were computed with OLGA for all TCRbeta clonotypes obtained by the gDNA method from a few donors. This is the immuneACCESS table as TCRdb keeps it, with only in-frame sequences that have V and J called. A part of the clones is gone; compared with another copy, unresolved V genes explain less than half, and the rest is unexplained. V, J and clone size reflect that table, while D and trimming were determined from the DNA. Within this sample are almost 700,000 clones, with around 90% of them counted one time only. 24% of the sample is in the top ten clones.

This sample was taken from a study of shared clonotypes between healthy human individuals (dated by TCRdb to the early 2020s). About the investigation overall: The cohort comprised two women and a few men aged 18 to 49 years. For each donor, three plates each were used for CD4 naive and CD4 memory, two plates were used for CD8 naive, and one plate was used for CD8 memory. To estimate repertoire size and how much clonotypes are shared between individuals, the study performed deep sequencing of blood TCR repertoires from roughly five healthy adults. Per donor, leukapheresis produced somewhere between about 0.9 and 9 billion PBMCs. To increase sequencing depth and limit assay-specific biases, different laboratories used diverse techniques to prepare libraries and sequence TCR repertoires.

The paper's findings and limits, for the study overall: Clonotypes shared by all four sorted-subset donors showed higher generation probabilities than non-shared clonotypes. Sampling was restricted to blood, and TCR repertoires in tissues likely differ from the TCR repertoires found in blood. Because the study included only a small number of donors, the genetic and exposure-history diversity represented was limited. Sharing across a few donors was observed for approximately 4.6% of naive CD4, 3.5% of naive CD8, 2% to 2.5% of memory CD4, and approximately 0.41% of memory CD8 clonotypes. Pairwise subsampling indicated that sequencing depth was expected to affect the degree of clonotype sharing among donors. Estimated clonotype richness was generally larger for naive than for memory subsets. Incomplete sequencing was indicated by rarefaction of sorted-subset datasets, despite the large sequencing depth.

For the CD8 naive samples, CD45RO-negative cells were positively selected for CCR7, yielding a CD45RA+CCR7+ population from which TemRA cells were excluded. The donors were healthy, HIV-negative adults who had no recently reported acute infections or vaccinations. Only Caucasian adults living in Nashville, Tennessee, USA were represented among the donors. Blood was collected by leukapheresis, and PBMCs were isolated by Ficoll-Histopaque density gradient centrifugation and then cryopreserved in liquid nitrogen vapor phase. Purity and quantity of every magnetically sorted T cell population were checked by analytical flow cytometry. From each sorted fraction, genomic DNA was isolated and quantified by UV absorbance on a Nanodrop 2000c. The CDR3, cysteine through phenylalanine, is 14 amino acids long. The read is trimmed to its CDR3 DNA, 42 bases read in frame from base 1. At the junction V is shortened by 5 bases and J by 6 bases; bases outside the gene matches: 7. CDR1 and CDR2 are drawn from the germline V gene (reference sequence): MNHEY, SMNVEV.

The specimen sequenced was naive CD8+ T cells sorted from blood. The cell subset or site label, read with the paper, signifies: CD45RA+CCR7+. Recombination connected TRBV27 to TRBJ1-3, with TRBD1 matching 7 junction bases. The sequence was collected from a man aged 25 to 40 in good health. In nucleotide form, the sequence is TGTGCCAGCAGTCCTTACAGGGGCGAAAACACCATATATTTT. The resulting protein is CASSPYRGENTIYF.